What follows are 4 T cell receptor beta chains derived from one specimen sequenced in a study of vaccination and CD4 T cells after COVID-19 (dated by TCRdb to the early 2020s). The library relied on PCR. Instrument used: Illumina iSeq 100. DNA from cultured CD4+ T cells was subjected to TCR sequencing with the Oncomine TCR Beta short-read assay at the Johns Hopkins FTIC core. The public reads were quality trimmed at Q25 with fastp and then assembled into clones with MiXCR by TCRdb, keeping productive beta chains. Records with the same CDR3 protein are collapsed into one entry carrying the most frequent genes and DNA. This sample is represented by more than 15,000 distinct CDR3 sequences; about 40% of them were singletons. In total, the top ten clones hold 3.5% to 4% of the sample. The treatment or condition tag for this specimen amounts to: approximately nine-day PBMC culture with coronavirus spike peptide pools or control peptides (ViraFEST assay).

Their antigens remain unidentified. Sequencing was carried out using CD4+ T cells from blood, cultured in vitro. The receptors stem from a human donor who had recovered from COVID-19.

This clonotype was counted a few times. The rearrangement links TRBV25-1 to TRBJ2-3, with a tentative D call TRBD2 (5 bases). Deletions cut 2 bases from V and 0 bases from J, with 12 bases between. The CDR3 runs 16 residues. Germline V gene lookup returns CDR1 MGHDK and CDR2 SYGVNS. The CDR3 sequence is CASSEAASRSTDTQYF. The CDR3 DNA is TGTGCCAGCAGTGAAGCGGCTAGCCGAAGCACAGATACGCAGTATTTT.

V gene TRBV20-1 combines with J gene TRBJ2-6, with D maybe TRBD1 (5 bases). The CDR3 spans 17 residues. Germline CDR1 reads DFQATT; CDR2 reads SNEGSKA (reference sequence). V dropped 1 base and J dropped 0 bases, with 13 bases sitting between them. The CDR3 sequence: CSARGPAGRSGANVLTF. In DNA form, the CDR3 reads TGCAGTGCTAGAGGTCCGGCAGGGCGCTCTGGGGCCAACGTCCTGACTTTC.

This clonotype turned up a few times. V gene TRBV30 combines with J gene TRBJ2-3; 7 bases match TRBD1. The CDR3 extends over 12 amino acids. CDR1 and CDR2 from the germline V gene are GTSNPN and SVGIG (reference sequence). J was trimmed by 9 bases and V by 2 bases; bases with no gene match: 5. CDR3 region: CAWSRDRVTQYF. The CDR3 DNA reads as TGTGCCTGGAGTAGAGACAGGGTCACGCAGTATTTT.

This clonotype appeared a few times. CDR3 in amino acids: CSARLALGLAGESSYNEQFF. The CDR3 bases are TGCAGTGCCCGCTTAGCCCTGGGACTAGCGGGAGAGAGCTCCTACAATGAGCAGTTCTTC. This chain connects TRBV20-1 to TRBJ2-1, with 14 bases matching TRBD2. Germline V gene sequence: CDR1 DFQATT, CDR2 SNEGSKA (reference sequence). CDR3 length: 20 amino acids. V shed 6 bases, J shed 0 bases, and the junction held 16 bases outside the gene matches.